Sequencing of this T cell receptor (beta chain) was carried out in a study of shared clonotypes between healthy human individuals. CD45RA+ naive and CD45RA-negative memory subsets were separated from CD4+ cells. Per germline, CDR1 WNHNN and CDR2 SYGVQD (reference sequence). The CDR3 spans 13 residues. Deletions cut 6 bases from V and 4 bases from J, with 11 bases between. Sequencing was performed with immunoSEQ multiplex PCR; in TCRdb, only in-frame clones are kept and a portion is missing. This repertoire shows some 1 million clones, roughly 75% found once; its top ten account for nearly 1.5%. This clone has just one count. Its antigen remains unknown. Regarding the study as a whole: With a handful of donors compared, 4% to 5% of naive CD4 clonotypes were shared.

This clonotype originated in a man younger than 35 in good health. Input material: memory CD4+ T cells sorted from blood. The subset here: CD45RA-negative fraction. The rearrangement links TRBV10-1 to TRBJ2-3; possibly TRBD1 or TRBD2 for D (5 bases each). The CDR3 region has the DNA TGCGCCAGCAGCGACAGTAGCGCAGATACGCAGTATTTT. Protein: CASSDSSADTQYF.